The rows below give T cell receptor beta chains drawn from one sample of a study of identifying expanded T cells in peripheral blood. Sequencing was performed with immunoSEQ multiplex PCR; in TCRdb, only in-frame clones are kept and a portion is missing. This table has about 90,000 clones, around 87% appearing once. Sequencing was done on a sample of blood. The receptors were gathered from a person aged 18-70 years in good health. CDR3s include the opening cysteine and the closing phenylalanine or tryptophan. Each record gives: V gene, D gene, clone size, J gene, CDR3 DNA, CDR3 protein. D genes are given only for firm matches. Where a row states a size, it is once, few, many or the class of an expanded clone; other rows omit it.

>TRBV9|-|-|TRBJ1-1
TGTGCCAGCAGCGGAAGCCCCAGTACTGAAGCTTTCTTT
CASSGSPSTEAFF
>TRBV10-1|-|-|TRBJ1-2
TGCGCCAGCAGTGTACCCGGAGCTAACTATGGCTACACCTTC
CASSVPGANYGYTF
>TRBV11-2|TRBD2|once|TRBJ2-5
TGTGCCAGCAGCTCCCCCGGGACTAGCGGGGTGTACCAAGAGACCCAGTACTTC
CASSSPGTSGVYQETQYF
>TRBV6-5|-|-|TRBJ1-1
TGTGCCAGCAGTTACTCGCCAGGGAACACTGAAGCTTTCTTT
CASSYSPGNTEAFF
>TRBV7-6|-|-|TRBJ2-5
TGTGCCAGCAGCTTAGAGTGGGCAGAAGAGACCCAGTACTTC
CASSLEWAEETQYF
>TRBV13|TRBD2|-|TRBJ2-3
TGTGCCAGCAGCGCAGGTAGACTAGCCCCCTTGCGGACGCAGTATTTT
CASSAGRLAPLRTQYF
>TRBV2|TRBD1|-|TRBJ1-2
TGTGCCAGCAGTCCGGTGGAGGGGGCCGGGGGCTACACCTTC
CASSPVEGAGGYTF
>TRBV4-3|-|-|TRBJ2-5
TGCGCCAGCAGCCATATGACAGGTCTCCAGGAGACCCAGTACTTC
CASSHMTGLQETQYF
>TRBV11-2|TRBD1|-|TRBJ2-3
TGTGCCAGCAGCCCCGGGACAGCAGATACGCAGTATTTT
CASSPGTADTQYF
>TRBV7-9|TRBD1|few|TRBJ2-1
TGTGCCAGCAGCCCGTTTACCACAGGGGGTCCCTACAATGAGCAGTTCTTC
CASSPFTTGGPYNEQFF
>TRBV4-3|-|-|TRBJ1-1
TGCGCCAGCAGCCAAGAGGCAGCGACAGAGCGATCTGGTGTTGAAGCTTTCTTT
CASSQEAATERSGVEAFF
>TRBV11-2|-|-|TRBJ2-2
TGTGCCAGCAGCTTAGGAAGAAACACCGGGGAGCTGTTTTTT
CASSLGRNTGELFF
>TRBV7-9|TRBD1|few|TRBJ1-2
TGTGCCAGCAGCTTCACAGGGGATGGCTACACCTTC
CASSFTGDGYTF
>TRBV19|-|-|TRBJ1-2
TGTGCCAGTAGTAACCCCTATGGCTACACCTTC
CASSNPYGYTF
>TRBV6-5|-|-|TRBJ1-2
TGTGCCAGCAGTTACATGGCCCGAGGGACATATGGCTACACCTTC
CASSYMARGTYGYTF
>TRBV5-6|TRBD1|-|TRBJ1-2
TGTGCCAGCAGCTTCGGGACAGGGGGTCGCGATGGCTACACCTTC
CASSFGTGGRDGYTF
>TRBV13|TRBD1|-|TRBJ1-2
TGTGCCAGCAGCCTCCCGGGACAGGGGAACTATGGCTACACCTTC
CASSLPGQGNYGYTF
>TRBV29-1|-|-|TRBJ1-1
TGCAGCGTTGTAGGCAGGGACACTGAAGCTTTCTTT
CSVVGRDTEAFF
>TRBV6-1|TRBD1|-|TRBJ1-4
TGTGCCAGCAGTACCGGCGGGACAGGGGGTGAAAAACTGTTTTTT
CASSTGGTGGEKLFF
>TRBV5-4|TRBD1|-|TRBJ1-6
TGTGCCAGCAGCTTGCTCCGGGACAGTAATTTTTCACCCCTCCACTTT
CASSLLRDSNFSPLHF
>TRBV10-2|-|-|TRBJ2-1
TGCGCCAGCAGTTTTGCGGGGGCCTACTACAATGAGCAGTTCTTC
CASSFAGAYYNEQFF
>TRBV6-5|-|once|TRBJ2-3
TGTGCCAGCAGGTCCGTCACAGATACGCAGTATTTT
CASRSVTDTQYF
>TRBV2|-|-|TRBJ2-1
TGTGCCAGCAGGGAGACCCGGGATGAGCAGTTCTTC
CASRETRDEQFF
>TRBV14|-|-|TRBJ1-3
TGTGCCAGCAGCCAAGGGGCCCTCGGAAACACCATATATTTT
CASSQGALGNTIYF
>TRBV7-2|-|-|TRBJ2-2
TGTGCCAGCAGCTTCCAATTAGCCGGGGAGCTGTTTTTT
CASSFQLAGELFF
>TRBV11-2|-|-|TRBJ1-3
TGTGCCAGCAGCTTAGTTGTTTCTGGGTCTGGAAACACCATATATTTT
CASSLVVSGSGNTIYF
>TRBV6-1|-|-|TRBJ1-4
TGTGCCAGCAGTGAGCAGACAGGACCTGAAAAACTGTTTTTT
CASSEQTGPEKLFF
>TRBV7-9|-|-|TRBJ1-4
TGTGCCAGCACCCGTGGGGGGATAGAAAAACTGTTTTTT
CASTRGGIEKLFF
>TRBV4-1|-|-|TRBJ1-2
TGCGCCAGCAGCCAAGACCAAATTGGGGGGGGATATGGCTACACCTTC
CASSQDQIGGGYGYTF
>TRBV10-1|TRBD1|once|TRBJ1-2
TGCGCCAGCAGTGAAGCGGGACAGGGGGCATTTTACGGCTATGGCTACACCTTC
CASSEAGQGAFYGYGYTF
>TRBV6-5|-|-|TRBJ1-1
TGTGCCAGCAGTTACGTGGCCGGTATGATGAACACTGAAGCTTTCTTT
CASSYVAGMMNTEAFF
>TRBV5-1|-|-|TRBJ2-5
TGCGCCAGCGAAGCAAGGGAGCAGGGAAGGGTCCAAGAGACCCAGTACTTC
CASEAREQGRVQETQYF
>TRBV7-8|-|few|TRBJ2-5
TGTGCCAGCAGCCCCCCCCGGAGGGTAGGAGAGACCCAGTACTTC
CASSPPRRVGETQYF
>TRBV2|TRBD1|-|TRBJ1-2
TGTGCCAGCAGTGAAGCAGGACAGGGGTCTCGTGGCTACACCTTC
CASSEAGQGSRGYTF
>TRBV13|-|-|TRBJ1-1
TGTGCCAGCAGCCCGAGGAGGAACACTGAAGCTTTCTTT
CASSPRRNTEAFF
>TRBV29-1|-|-|TRBJ2-7
TGCAGCATCGGGCAAGGAGTACCCTACGAGCAGTACTTC
CSIGQGVPYEQYF
>TRBV6-1|-|-|TRBJ1-5
TGTGCCAGCAGTGATGTTTACGGTAGCAATCAGCCCCAGCATTTT
CASSDVYGSNQPQHF
>TRBV10-3|-|-|TRBJ1-1
TGTGCCATCAGTGCCGGTACACCCGAAGCTTTCTTT
CAISAGTPEAFF
>TRBV14|-|once|TRBJ1-2
TGTGCCAGCAGCCAAGTGGGGGGAAGCTACACCTTC
CASSQVGGSYTF
>TRBV18|-|-|TRBJ2-3
TGTGCCAGCTCACCGACAGGAGGCAGCACAGATACGCAGTATTTT
CASSPTGGSTDTQYF
>TRBV19|-|-|TRBJ1-5
TGTGCCAGTAGCCCACCGAGGAACAGGATCAATCAGCCCCAGCATTTT
CASSPPRNRINQPQHF
>TRBV7-7|-|-|TRBJ1-5
TGTGCCAGCAGCTTAGCCCATCAGCCCCAGCATTTT
CASSLAHQPQHF
>TRBV9|-|-|TRBJ1-2
TGTGCCAGCAGCGTAGGAACGAGAGGGCTCTTCTACACCTTC
CASSVGTRGLFYTF
>TRBV5-5|-|-|TRBJ1-5
TGTGCCAGCAGCTTGGATGGGTCGTTGGGATACAATCAGCCCCAGCATTTT
CASSLDGSLGYNQPQHF
>TRBV6-5|-|-|TRBJ1-2
TGTGCCAGCAGTTACGACAGGCGGGGGTTCTATGGCTACACCTTC
CASSYDRRGFYGYTF
>TRBV6-1|-|-|TRBJ1-5
TGTGCCAGCACCGCGCGGCACAATCAGCCCCAGCATTTT
CASTARHNQPQHF
>TRBV11-2|-|-|TRBJ1-2
TGTGCCAGCAGCTTCTACGAGATTACAGGCTCTGGCTACACCTTC
CASSFYEITGSGYTF
>TRBV6-5|-|-|TRBJ2-5
TGTGCCAGCAGTTACTCACGGTGGGAGACCCAGTACTTC
CASSYSRWETQYF
>TRBV7-8|-|-|TRBJ2-5
TGTGCCAGCAGCTTAGTAGTCGTCTCACCAGAGGAGACCCAGTACTTC
CASSLVVVSPEETQYF
>TRBV10-2|-|-|TRBJ1-4
TGCGCCAGCAGTGAGAGGTGGGGGACTAATGAAAAACTGTTTTTT
CASSERWGTNEKLFF
>TRBV5-5|-|once|TRBJ1-2
TGTGCCAGCAGGTACGACAGGCTTAACTATGGCTACACCTTC
CASRYDRLNYGYTF
>TRBV9|-|-|TRBJ2-5
TGTGCCAGCAGCCAACTCGGACTGACAGAAGAGACCCAGTACTTC
CASSQLGLTEETQYF
>TRBV10-3|-|-|TRBJ1-2
TGTGCCATCAGTGAGGAGACCTATGGCTACACCTTC
CAISEETYGYTF
>TRBV29-1|-|-|TRBJ2-7
TGCAGCGTTGAGGTTGTTACCTACGAGCAGTACTTC
CSVEVVTYEQYF
>TRBV5-1|-|-|TRBJ1-1
TGCGCCAGCAAGACGCGACCCAACACTGAAGCTTTCTTT
CASKTRPNTEAFF
>TRBV2|-|-|TRBJ2-1
TGTGCCAGCAGTGTACTACAAAGCAATGAGCAGTTCTTC
CASSVLQSNEQFF
>TRBV6-5|TRBD2|-|TRBJ2-1
TGTGCCAGCAGTTATCTAGCGGGGTACTCCTACAATGAGCAGTTCTTC
CASSYLAGYSYNEQFF
>TRBV5-1|TRBD1|-|TRBJ2-7
TGCGCCAGCAGCACCGGGGGGACAGGGAGGCACGAGCAGTACTTC
CASSTGGTGRHEQYF
>TRBV6-1|-|-|TRBJ1-2
TGTGCCAGCAGGTACACTCACATGACAAATGGCTACACCTTC
CASRYTHMTNGYTF